This T cell receptor (beta chain) was captured in a study of blood T cells in healthy people across ages. Regarding the study as a whole: Diversity was higher, and naive CD4+ cells more numerous, in long-lived donors than in aged donors.

Primed by a sample-barcoded 5' primer and a J-beta primer mix, a second PCR proceeded for 7 to 11 cycles. Each CDR3 protein is one row after TCRdb ran MiXCR on the 5' RACE reads. The table shows about 670,000 distinct CDR3 sequences, with over 40% occurring only once. Looked up from germline, CDR1 is MNHNS and CDR2 is SASEGT. The V gene lost 2 bases and the J gene lost 9 bases, with 13 bases spanning the gap. This CDR3 is built from 13 residues. With regard to this clonotype: Its specificity is not known.

This rearrangement joins TRBV6-1 to TRBJ2-5; unclear D gene. Sequencing was performed on blood. The TCR originated in a man older than 75 in good health. The CDR3 is CASSEFAGPAQYF. CDR3 sequence (DNA): TGTGCCAGCAGTGAATTCGCAGGCCCGGCCCAGTACTTC.